This T cell receptor beta chain was sequenced for a study of early T cells in non-severe SARS-CoV-2 infection. Looking at the study overall: It was bulk RNA from unsorted whole blood that was sequenced, and the chains were unpaired. Study-wide findings and caveats: CD4 and private specificities were missed by VDJdb matching, which favored anti-spike CD8 responses.

With regard to this clonotype: Antigen: not known.

TCRdb reprocessed the 5' RACE reads via MiXCR and lists one record per CDR3 protein. Here the sample spans more than 65,000 distinct CDR3 sequences, approximately 14% being singletons. Sequencing was carried out using whole blood. The receptor comes from an adult who was a healthcare worker with PCR-confirmed SARS-CoV-2 infection or an uninfected control (not recorded which).

CDR3 protein: CASSQVGTGRANYGYTF. CDR3 nucleotide sequence: TGTGCCAGCAGCCAAGTGGGGACAGGGAGAGCTAACTATGGCTACACCTTC. The chain is built from TRBV14 and TRBJ1-2; 9 nucleotides line up with TRBD1. The V and J ends lost 1 base and 0 bases, in that order; junction bases with no gene match: 6. This CDR3 has 17 amino acids. Germline loops: CDR1 SGHDN, CDR2 FVKESK.